These 31 T cell receptor beta chains share one sample of origin, sequenced in a study of shared clonotypes between healthy human individuals. Using immunoSEQ multiplex PCR, the repertoire was profiled, and TCRdb retains in-frame clones only, with some absent. The table lists more than 2,000,000 clones, over 90% of them singletons, with roughly 0.36% in the top ten. The sequencing input was naive CD4+ T cells from PBMCs. The subset is: CD45RA+ positively selected. The receptors derive from a man in his late teens or twenties in good health. Some clones in this sample may be carry-over from other donors' samples.

DNA for the CDR3: TGTGCCAGCAGGCTTAGAATTATCGGTCCAGAGACCCAGTACTTC. Amino acids: CASRLRIIGPETQYF. The chain recombines TRBV11-2 with TRBJ2-5; D gene uncertain. The length of the CDR3 is 15 residues. CDR1 is SGHAT and CDR2 is FQNNGV in the germline V gene. The ends were cut back, 6 bases at V and 4 bases at J, with 18 bases in the middle.

This chain uses TRBV7-3 with TRBJ2-1, with TRBD2 matching over 8 bases. The CDR3 is 15 amino acids. The trim removed 4 bases at V and 4 bases at J, leaving 6 bases unmatched. CDR1 and CDR2 from the germline V gene are SGHTA and FQGTGA. CDR3 sequence reads: CASSSKLAAYNEQFF. The CDR3 region has the DNA TGTGCCAGCAGCTCGAAACTAGCGGCTTACAATGAGCAGTTCTTC. Full variable domain (outside the CDR3, taken from reference TRBV7-3 and TRBJ2-1): GAGVSQTPSNKVTEKGKYVELRCDPISGHTALYWYRQSLGQGPEFLIYFQGTGAADDSGLPNDRFFAVRPEGSVSTLKIQRTERGDSAVYLCASSSKLAAYNEQFFGPGTRLTVL.

The chain uses TRBV6-5 and TRBJ2-1; D unresolved. This CDR3 is built from 15 residues. Trimming cost V 5 bases and J 1 base, with 12 bases left between them. Per germline, CDR1 MNHEY and CDR2 SVGAGI. CDR3 protein: CASSPYLVSYNEQFF. In DNA form, the CDR3 reads TGTGCCAGCAGTCCGTATTTAGTTTCCTACAATGAGCAGTTCTTC.

This clone was detected once. The V and J genes are TRBV4-2 and TRBJ1-2; a weak D match, TRBD1 (5 bases). CDR1 LGHNA and CDR2 YNFKEQ come from the germline V gene. The CDR3 consists of 15 residues. Deletions cut 7 bases from V and 4 bases from J, with 19 bases between. This CDR3 reads CASTPDTKQTYGYTF. CDR3 nucleotide sequence: TGTGCCAGCACCCCGGACACTAAACAAACCTATGGCTACACCTTC.

The rearrangement links TRBV2 to TRBJ1-2, with D possibly TRBD1 on 5 matching bases. Germline CDR1 SNHLY, CDR2 FYNNEI. V lost 6 bases, J lost 7 bases, and 12 bases lay in between. This CDR3 is 12 amino acids long. In DNA, the CDR3 is TGTGCCAGCAGGGGCAGGGAGGCTGGCTACACCTTC. This gives the protein CASRGREAGYTF.

The CDR3 here is CASSFQGTGSSQPQHF. CDR3 DNA sequence: TGTGCCAGTAGTTTCCAAGGAACAGGGTCAAGTCAGCCCCAGCATTTT. The chain employs TRBV19 and TRBJ1-5; weak D call: TRBD1 (6 bases). This CDR3 comprises 16 residues. Germline V gives CDR1 LNHDA, CDR2 SQIVND (reference sequence). Trimming pared 5 bases from V and 6 bases from J, leaving 20 bases between.

The CDR3 nucleotides are TGTGCCAGCAGCTTGCTGGGACAGACTACAGATACGCAGTATTTT. Its protein product is CASSLLGQTTDTQYF. The chain carries TRBV5-6 and TRBJ2-3, with TRBD1 matching 7 bases. The CDR3 is 15 residues long. Germline values: CDR1 SGHDT, CDR2 YYEEEE. With 1 base clipped from V and 3 bases from J, the junction kept 5 bases outside the gene matches.

The chain uses TRBV28 and TRBJ2-1; 14 bases are shared with TRBD2. Unmatched junction bases numbered 6, after V lost 6 bases and J lost 8 bases. The germline V gene has CDR1 MDHEN and CDR2 SYDVKM. The CDR3 extends over 15 amino acids. For the CDR3, the DNA is TGTGCCAGCAGCGGGACTAGCGGGAGTTTTTATGAGCAGTTCTTC. Amino acid sequence: CASSGTSGSFYEQFF.

This chain uses TRBV7-3 with TRBJ2-3; a weak D match, TRBD2 (5 bases). Germline values: CDR1 SGHTA, CDR2 FQGTGA. The CDR3 has 17 residues. V was shortened by 5 bases and J by 2 bases, with 20 bases between the two germline ends. This chain's CDR3 is CASSPVQTNTYTDTQYF. CDR3 sequence (DNA): TGTGCCAGCAGCCCCGTACAGACTAATACTTACACAGATACGCAGTATTTT.

The chain combines TRBV2 with TRBJ2-2; D is tentatively TRBD1 or TRBD2 (5 bases each). V shed 7 bases and J shed 4 bases, with 10 bases lying between them. This CDR3 spans 13 amino acids. Germline V gene sequence: CDR1 SNHLY, CDR2 FYNNEI. DNA for the CDR3: TGTGCCAGCACCCGGGGCCGCACCGGGGAGCTGTTTTTT. Translated, it gives CASTRGRTGELFF.

The chain employs TRBV5-1 and TRBJ1-1; weak D call: TRBD1 (5 bases). The CDR3 runs to 14 residues. The germline gives CDR1 SGHRS, CDR2 YFSETQ. V dropped 4 bases and J dropped 0 bases, with 10 bases sitting between them. CDR3 amino acids: CASSRGDMNTEAFF. The CDR3 region has the DNA TGCGCCAGCAGCAGGGGCGATATGAACACTGAAGCTTTCTTT.

The J gene is TRBJ1-4, the V gene TRBV6-6, with a weak D call TRBD1 (6 bases). This CDR3 comprises 15 residues. Germline V gene sequence: CDR1 MNHNY, CDR2 SVGAGI (reference sequence). V was cut by 0 bases and J by 5 bases, with 10 bases left in between. DNA for the CDR3: TGTGCCAGCAGTTACTCGGGAGGGGGAAATGAAAAACTGTTTTTT. Its protein product is CASSYSGGGNEKLFF.

V and J are TRBV2 and TRBJ2-2; TRBD2 agrees at 10 bases. CDR1 and CDR2 (germline): SNHLY, FYNNEI. V shed 6 bases, J shed 7 bases, and the junction held 17 bases outside the gene matches. This CDR3 has 18 residues. CDR3 residues: CASSETASGSYLGGELFF. The DNA of the CDR3 is TGTGCCAGCAGCGAAACGGCTAGCGGGAGTTACTTAGGCGGGGAGCTGTTTTTT.

The V call is TRBV23-1, the J call TRBJ1-5; 7 nucleotides align to TRBD1. TRBV23-1 is assigned to the ORF class and has an uncertain function. This CDR3 region has 16 residues. The V and J ends lost 2 bases and 4 bases, in that order; junction bases with no gene match: 8. The CDR3 bases are TGCGCCAGCAGTCAACTCTCGGACAGGAGGAATCAGCCCCAGCATTTT. It translates to CASSQLSDRRNQPQHF.

The V gene is TRBV19, the J gene TRBJ1-4, with 8 bases fitting TRBD1. V shed 5 bases and J 5 bases; nucleotides not matched to a gene: 7. The CDR3 spans 15 residues. Germline CDR1 is LNHDA and CDR2 is SQIVND (reference sequence). The CDR3 is CASSSDRARNEKLFF. CDR3 bases: TGTGCCAGTAGTTCGGACAGGGCGAGAAATGAAAAACTGTTTTTT.

This chain links TRBV7-2 with TRBJ2-7, with 11 bases identical to TRBD2. The CDR3 loop spans 17 amino acids. Looked up from germline, CDR1 is SGHTA and CDR2 is FQGNSA. Trimming at V came to 4 bases and at J to 0 bases, leaving 8 bases not matched to a gene. Here the CDR3 DNA reads TGTGCCAGCAGCTCACAGACTAGCGGGATCAGCTCCTACGAGCAGTACTTC. As protein: CASSSQTSGISSYEQYF.

The V call is TRBV7-8, the J call TRBJ2-1; D is ambiguous. The CDR3 is made up of 15 amino acids. The germline V gene has CDR1 SGHVS and CDR2 FQNEAQ. Trimming pared 3 bases from V and 9 bases from J, leaving 18 bases between. DNA of the CDR3: TGTGCCAGCAGCTTCCCGAGACTCACCGATCGTGAGCAGTTCTTC. The encoded protein is CASSFPRLTDREQFF.

The V and J genes are TRBV5-1 and TRBJ2-7, with D perhaps being TRBD1 or TRBD2 (6 bases each). With 7 bases removed from V and 4 bases from J, the gap between germline ends came to 18 bases. This CDR3 has 14 amino acids. Germline V gives CDR1 SGHRS, CDR2 YFSETQ. The CDR3 loop reads CASSPGGDNYEQYF. The DNA for the CDR3 is TGCGCCAGCTCCCCCGGGGGCGATAATTACGAGCAGTACTTC.

This chain joins TRBV7-2 and TRBJ1-3; D gene ambiguous. CDR3 length: 13 amino acids. The germline CDR1 and CDR2 sequences are SGHTA and FQGNSA. V was pared by 5 bases and J by 3 bases, with 8 bases between. The CDR3 bases are TGTGCCAGCAGCGTCATCCTTGGAAACACCATATATTTT. Its protein product is CASSVILGNTIYF.

The rearrangement joins TRBV14 to TRBJ1-2; 7 nucleotides line up with TRBD1. This CDR3 comprises 20 residues. Trimming removed 0 bases from V and 4 bases from J; junction bases left unmatched: 20. Germline lookup yields CDR1 SGHDN and CDR2 FVKESK. The CDR3 bases are TGTGCCAGCAGCCAAGAAGGGGACAGCCTTATCTACGCTACGAGCTATGGCTACACCTTC. It codes for CASSQEGDSLIYATSYGYTF.

This rearrangement joins TRBV7-8 to TRBJ1-4; 8 bases align to TRBD1. Germline V gives CDR1 SGHVS, CDR2 FQNEAQ. This CDR3 spans 16 amino acids. Trimming at V came to 1 base and at J to 10 bases, leaving 11 bases not matched to a gene. The CDR3 sequence is CASSLGRQGTVGKLFF. DNA of the CDR3: TGTGCCAGCAGCTTAGGGAGACAGGGGACTGTTGGAAAACTGTTTTTT.

The chain couples TRBV28 to TRBJ2-7; D possibly corresponds to TRBD1 (5 bases). The length of the CDR3 is 13 residues. Germline CDR1 reads MDHEN; CDR2 reads SYDVKM. V was shortened by 7 bases and J by 6 bases, with 16 bases between the two germline ends. The CDR3 nucleotides read TGTGCCAGCATAAATACCAGGGTGAGCGAGCAGTACTTC. This sequence encodes CASINTRVSEQYF. Full variable domain (missing parts from reference TRBV28 and TRBJ2-7): DVKVTQSSRYLVKRTGEKVFLECVQDMDHENMFWYRQDPGLGLRLIYFSYDVKMKEKGDIPEGYSVSREKKERFSLILESASTNQTSMYLCASINTRVSEQYFGPGTRLTVT.

The chain has TRBV2 and TRBJ2-2; perhaps TRBD1 as D (6 bases). V lost 7 bases and J lost 3, with 24 bases in between. The germline V gene has CDR1 SNHLY and CDR2 FYNNEI. The CDR3 runs to 18 residues. The CDR3 here is CASKDGGIQQGYTGELFF. In nucleotides, the CDR3 is TGTGCCAGCAAGGATGGGGGAATCCAACAGGGATACACCGGGGAGCTGTTTTTT. Full variable domain (remainder filled in from reference TRBV2 and TRBJ2-2): EPEVTQTPSHQVTQMGQEVILRCVPISNHLYFYWYRQILGQKVEFLVSFYNNEISEKSEIFDDQFSVERPDGSNFTLKIRSTKLEDSAMYFCASKDGGIQQGYTGELFFGEGSRLTVL.

V usage is TRBV7-8 and J usage is TRBJ2-7; no firm D call. The CDR3 length is 13 residues. Germline V gives CDR1 SGHVS, CDR2 FQNEAQ. V lost 3 bases to trimming and J lost 3 bases, with 9 bases between them. This CDR3 is CASSFHLSYEQYF. The CDR3 DNA sequence: TGTGCCAGCAGCTTCCATCTTAGCTACGAGCAGTACTTC.

V is TRBV4-3 and J is TRBJ2-2, with D uncertain. Germline V gene data show CDR1 as LGHNA and CDR2 as YSLEER. Trimming removed 3 bases from V and 0 bases from J, with 11 bases in between. This CDR3 contains 16 residues. The CDR3: CASSQERYANTGELFF. The CDR3 region has the DNA TGCGCCAGCAGCCAGGAACGGTACGCGAACACCGGGGAGCTGTTTTTT.

Comment on this clone: The sample carries other DNA sequences with the same CDR3. This chain joins TRBV28 and TRBJ2-7; D remains unclear. The V and J ends lost 6 bases and 3 bases respectively, with 6 bases between them. This CDR3 comprises 11 residues. Germline CDR1 is MDHEN and CDR2 is SYDVKM. The CDR3 loop reads CASSRDYEQYF. The CDR3 nucleotides read TGTGCCAGCAGCCGAGACTACGAGCAGTACTTC. Complete variable domain (other parts from reference TRBV28 and TRBJ2-7): DVKVTQSSRYLVKRTGEKVFLECVQDMDHENMFWYRQDPGLGLRLIYFSYDVKMKEKGDIPEGYSVSREKKERFSLILESASTNQTSMYLCASSRDYEQYFGPGTRLTVT.

The chain uses TRBV6-5 and TRBJ2-7; no definite D call. V was trimmed by 0 bases and J by 6 bases, leaving 9 bases between them. The CDR3 sequence is 13 residues long. The V gene's germline CDR1 is MNHEY and CDR2 SVGAGI. Here the CDR3 DNA reads TGTGCCAGCAGTTACTCTGAGTTCAGCGAGCAGTACTTC. It specifies CASSYSEFSEQYF.

The chain has TRBV9 and TRBJ2-1; D unresolved. Trimming took 0 bases from V and 5 from J, leaving 9 bases between them. The CDR3 has 14 residues. CDR1 and CDR2 from the germline V gene are SGDLS and YYNGEE. Here the CDR3 DNA reads TGTGCCAGCAGCGTAGGGGTCTGGGACAATGAGCAGTTCTTC. As protein: CASSVGVWDNEQFF.

CDR3 region: CASSPAELREKLFF. The CDR3, as DNA: TGTGCCAGCTCACCTGCGGAGCTCCGAGAAAAACTGTTTTTT. The chain couples TRBV18 to TRBJ1-4; D uncertain. V was shortened by 3 bases and J by 8 bases, with 13 bases between the two germline ends. The germline CDR1 and CDR2 sequences are KGHSH and LQKENI. The CDR3 runs to 14 residues.

The gene calls are TRBV19 and TRBJ2-7, with a tentative D call TRBD2 (6 bases). The CDR3 is made up of 15 amino acids. The germline gives CDR1 LNHDA, CDR2 SQIVND (reference sequence). V was trimmed by 5 bases and J by 6 bases, leaving 20 bases between them. CDR3 sequence: CASSAREQTAGEQYF. DNA of the CDR3: TGTGCCAGTAGTGCTCGGGAGCAGACCGCTGGCGAGCAGTACTTC.

This clone was found once. Written as DNA, the CDR3 is TGTGCCAGCAGCTTAAGGCGATTAGCGGGAGGGCCGGCCTACAATGAGCAGTTCTTC. Translated, it gives CASSLRRLAGGPAYNEQFF. This chain connects TRBV13 to TRBJ2-1, with TRBD2 matching 11 bases. The CDR3 loop spans 19 amino acids. J gave up 2 bases and V 2 bases, and 11 bases lay outside the gene matches. The germline gives CDR1 PRHDT, CDR2 FYEKMQ (reference sequence).